The source of this T cell receptor beta chain is a study of T cell responses to AZD1222 COVID-19 vaccine. Study outcomes and limitations: Seropositive status at baseline applied to only 5 to 7 AZD1222 recipients. White British ancestry dominated among donors, who included more females, and clonal diversity was possibly underestimated. Reports indicate that nearly half of spike-specific TCRs are directed at unmutated variant regions. Spike-specific TCR breadth and depth were elevated following two AZD1222 doses.

The CDR3 contains 14 residues. CDR1 is LGHNT and CDR2 is FRNRAP in the germline V gene. The germline V and J ends were trimmed by 9 bases and 5 bases, with 17 bases remaining between them. In the case of this clone: Its antigen is currently unknown.

The protocol was immunoSEQ multiplex PCR, while the TCRdb copy is restricted to in-frame clones and leaves out a portion. The sample has 130,000 to 150,000 clones; about 89% are singletons. This specimen was peripheral blood, taken on day 0 of MenACWY control vaccination. The chain employs TRBV12-5 and TRBJ1-5; D ambiguous. This receptor was taken from an adult in good health. CDR3 nucleotide sequence: TGTGCTAGCCTATTGGGGTCTGGGGATCAGCCCCAGCATTTT. It yields the protein CASLLGSGDQPQHF.